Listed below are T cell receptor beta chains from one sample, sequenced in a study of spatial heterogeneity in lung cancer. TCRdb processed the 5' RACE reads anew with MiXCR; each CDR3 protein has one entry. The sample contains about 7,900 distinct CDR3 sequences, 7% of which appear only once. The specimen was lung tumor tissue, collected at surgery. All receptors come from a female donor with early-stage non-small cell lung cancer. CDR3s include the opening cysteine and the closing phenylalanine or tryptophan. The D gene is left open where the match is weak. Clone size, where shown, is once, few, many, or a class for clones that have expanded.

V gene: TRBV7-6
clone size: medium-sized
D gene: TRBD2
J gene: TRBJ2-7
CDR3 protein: CASSQQAGTSGYEQYF
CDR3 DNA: TGTGCCAGCAGCCAACAAGCCGGGACTAGCGGCTACGAGCAGTACTTC

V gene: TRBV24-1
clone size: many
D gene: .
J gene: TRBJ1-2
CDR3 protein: CATSDSSPFWGYTF
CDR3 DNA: TGTGCCACCAGTGATTCCTCACCTTTTTGGGGCTACACCTTC

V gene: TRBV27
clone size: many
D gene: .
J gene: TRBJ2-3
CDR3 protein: CASSLNGASTDTQYF
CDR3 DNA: TGTGCCAGCAGTTTAAACGGTGCTAGCACAGATACGCAGTATTTT

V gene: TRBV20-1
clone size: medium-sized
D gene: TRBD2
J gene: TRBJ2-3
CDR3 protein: CSARGLAGVSTDTQYF
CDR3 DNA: TGCAGTGCTCGCGGACTAGCGGGAGTTAGCACAGATACGCAGTATTTT

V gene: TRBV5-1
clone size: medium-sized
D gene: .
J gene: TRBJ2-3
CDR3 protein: CASRASEADTQYF
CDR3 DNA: TGCGCCAGCAGGGCGAGTGAGGCAGATACGCAGTATTTT

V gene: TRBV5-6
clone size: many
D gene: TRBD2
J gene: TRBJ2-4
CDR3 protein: CASSSGTSGNIQYF
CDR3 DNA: TGTGCCAGCAGCTCCGGGACTAGCGGAAACATTCAGTACTTC

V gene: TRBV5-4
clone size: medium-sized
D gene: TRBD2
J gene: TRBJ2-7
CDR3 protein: CASSPGLAGSYEQYF
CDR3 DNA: TGTGCCAGCAGCCCGGGACTAGCGGGGTCCTACGAGCAGTACTTC

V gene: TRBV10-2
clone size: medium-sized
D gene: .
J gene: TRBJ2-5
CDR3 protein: CASSEGGLQETQYF
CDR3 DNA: TGCGCCAGCAGTGAGGGGGGACTCCAAGAGACCCAGTACTTC

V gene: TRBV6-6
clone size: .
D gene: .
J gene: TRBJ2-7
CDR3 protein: CASSPGAYEQYF
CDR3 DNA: TGTGCCAGCAGTCCAGGGGCCTACGAGCAGTACTTC

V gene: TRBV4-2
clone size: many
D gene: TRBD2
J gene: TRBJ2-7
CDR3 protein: CASSQAPGLAVEQYF
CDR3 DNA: TGTGCCAGCAGCCAAGCGCCGGGACTAGCGGTCGAGCAGTACTTC